This TCR beta chain was profiled in a study of cytomegalovirus exposure and HLA in healthy donors. Study-wide results and limits: Researchers reportedly found TCR beta sequences accurately predicted most subjects' HLA-A and HLA-B alleles. In a later analysis, a missense DCLRE1C variant was linked to TCR beta V- and J-gene trimming.

When sampled, the donors appeared nominally healthy, though they likely had unrecorded immune exposures. A remark on this clone: Its target is unknown.

PCR employed 60 Vbeta and 13 Jbeta primers. Here immunoSEQ multiplex PCR was the method, and the copy in TCRdb shows in-frame clones only, minus some. Found here are 95,000 to 120,000 clones, less than 80% of them singletons; the top ten hold more than 3.5%. This clonotype was sampled from a woman aged 40-49 years in good health and CMV-seropositive. Input material: PBMCs.

The CDR3 here is CASSFFRDFGYTF. The CDR3 region has the DNA TGTGCCAGCAGCTTTTTTCGGGACTTTGGCTACACCTTC. The chain employs TRBV7-2 and TRBJ1-2; the D gene is possibly TRBD1 (5 bases). The CDR3 covers 13 residues. The germline V and J ends were trimmed by 3 bases and 7 bases, with 12 bases remaining between them. Germline lookup yields CDR1 SGHTA and CDR2 FQGNSA.